This is a list of T cell receptor beta chains from one sample in a study of blood T cells in healthy people across ages. Via MiXCR, TCRdb re-called the 5' RACE reads, giving one row per CDR3 protein. The top ten hold roughly 14% of the sample, which has about 670,000 distinct CDR3 sequences, roughly half seen once. Sequenced sample: blood. These receptors came from a woman aged 80 or over in good health. CDR3s include the opening cysteine and the closing phenylalanine or tryptophan. A D gene is named only where the DNA matches it firmly. Only some rows state a clone size, as once, few, many or a class for expanded clones.

CDR3 protein | CDR3 DNA | J gene | V gene | clone size | D gene
CASSLEGQGSFNEKLFF | TGTGCCAGCAGTCTAGAAGGACAGGGGAGCTTTAATGAAAAACTGTTTTTT | TRBJ1-4 | TRBV7-3 | NA | TRBD1
CASSRMTRNTEAFF | TGTGCCAGCAGTCGAATGACAAGGAACACTGAAGCTTTCTTT | TRBJ1-1 | TRBV6-5 | few | NA
CASSRQDYGYTF | TGTGCCAGCAGTCGACAGGACTATGGCTACACCTTC | TRBJ1-2 | TRBV25-1 | many | NA
CSVEGGQLDEAFF | TGCAGCGTTGAAGGGGGACAGTTGGATGAAGCTTTCTTT | TRBJ1-1 | TRBV29-1 | NA | TRBD1
CASSLSLTSGSYEQYF | TGTGCCAGCAGCTTGTCTCTGACTAGCGGGAGCTACGAGCAGTACTTC | TRBJ2-7 | TRBV5-5 | NA | TRBD2
CASSLDRKQYF | TGTGCCAGCAGTCTCGACAGAAAGCAGTACTTC | TRBJ2-7 | TRBV12-3/TRBV12-4 | many | NA
CASSQQGQGSGGYEQYF | TGCGCCAGCAGCCAACAAGGACAGGGAAGTGGGGGTTACGAGCAGTACTTC | TRBJ2-7 | TRBV4-3 | NA | TRBD1
CASSLEGGRTF | TGTGCCAGCAGCTTAGAGGGCGGGCGCACCTTC | TRBJ1-2 | TRBV7-9 | NA | NA
CASSQRGTGGYYGYTF | TGTGCCAGCAGCCAGCGCGGGACAGGGGGCTACTATGGCTACACCTTC | TRBJ1-2 | TRBV4-2 | many | TRBD1
CASSQVGTVPSTDTQYF | TGCGCCAGCAGCCAAGTAGGGACTGTACCTAGCACAGATACGCAGTATTTT | TRBJ2-3 | TRBV4-1 | NA | NA
CSARYRQGNSVGSYNEQYF | TGCAGTGCTAGATACCGACAGGGGAATAGCGTAGGCTCCTACAATGAGCAGTACTTC | TRBJ2-7 | TRBV20-1 | NA | TRBD1
CASSQLTSGSPNEQFF | TGTGCCAGCAGCCAATTGACTAGCGGGTCACCCAATGAGCAGTTCTTC | TRBJ2-1 | TRBV4-2 | many | TRBD2
CAIRSGSGGNEQFF | TGTGCCATCCGTTCGGGGAGCGGGGGCAATGAGCAGTTCTTC | TRBJ2-1 | TRBV10-3 | NA | TRBD2
CSAGIGVYGYTF | TGCAGTGCTGGAATCGGGGTCTATGGCTACACCTTC | TRBJ1-2 | TRBV20-1 | few | NA
CASSIPTGGGEQFF | TGCGCCAGCAGCATACCAACAGGGGGGGGTGAGCAGTTCTTC | TRBJ2-1 | TRBV5-1 | many | NA
CASSSSPRYGYTF | TGTGCCAGCAGTTCCTCCCCCCGATATGGCTACACCTTC | TRBJ1-2 | TRBV27 | many | NA
CASSEGTGLQNEQFF | TGTGCCAGCAGTGAAGGGACAGGGTTGCAAAATGAGCAGTTCTTC | TRBJ2-1 | TRBV2 | NA | TRBD1
CASSLNTGSEAFF | TGTGCCAGCAGTTTAAACACGGGCTCTGAAGCTTTCTTT | TRBJ1-1 | TRBV12-3/TRBV12-4 | many | NA
CASSRAGPSTDTQYF | TGTGCCAGCTCAAGAGCGGGCCCCAGCACAGATACGCAGTATTTT | TRBJ2-3 | TRBV18 | many | NA
CASRRLQGAGANVLTF | TGTGCCAGCAGACGCCTACAGGGGGCCGGGGCCAACGTCCTGACTTTC | TRBJ2-6 | TRBV6-1 | NA | TRBD1
CASSPQLSSTDTQYF | TGTGCCAGCTCTCCACAGCTCTCTAGCACAGATACGCAGTATTTT | TRBJ2-3 | TRBV18 | once | NA
CSARHWRSYNEQFF | TGCAGTGCTAGACACTGGAGATCCTACAATGAGCAGTTCTTC | TRBJ2-1 | TRBV20-1 | many | NA
CAGSYQGVRYTEAFF | TGTGCCGGCAGTTACCAGGGGGTAAGATACACTGAAGCTTTCTTT | TRBJ1-1 | TRBV6-5 | NA | TRBD1
CASSTLGSNYNEQFF | TGCGCCAGCAGCACACTAGGGAGCAACTACAATGAGCAGTTCTTC | TRBJ2-1 | TRBV5-1 | many | NA
CASSVATSGQNNEQFF | TGTGCCAGCAGCGTAGCGACTAGCGGGCAGAACAATGAGCAGTTCTTC | TRBJ2-1 | TRBV9 | NA | TRBD2
CSAPGGSFTGELFF | TGCAGTGCTCCCGGAGGGAGCTTCACCGGGGAGCTGTTTTTT | TRBJ2-2 | TRBV20-1 | NA | NA
CASSLWGGYEQYF | TGTGCCAGCAGCTTATGGGGAGGCTATGAGCAGTACTTC | TRBJ2-7 | TRBV7-9 | once | NA
CASSLILRNEQYF | TGTGCCAGCAGCTTAATCCTGCGAAATGAGCAGTACTTC | TRBJ2-7 | TRBV7-9 | few | NA
CAISESRGLSNQPQHF | TGTGCCATCAGTGAGTCGCGAGGGTTAAGCAATCAGCCCCAGCATTTT | TRBJ1-5 | TRBV10-3 | many | NA
CASPTTLMNTEAFF | TGTGCCAGCCCAACGACACTTATGAACACTGAAGCTTTCTTT | TRBJ1-1 | TRBV21-1 | NA | NA
CSVAVGQGPEQYF | TGCAGCGTTGCGGTGGGACAGGGTCCCGAGCAGTACTTC | TRBJ2-7 | TRBV29-1 | many | TRBD1
CASSPDRGNSGYTF | TGTGCCAGCTCACCAGACAGGGGCAACTCTGGCTACACCTTC | TRBJ1-2 | TRBV18 | NA | TRBD1
CASSFPPGRRDNEQFF | TGTGCCAGCAGCTTCCCTCCTGGTAGGCGGGACAATGAGCAGTTCTTC | TRBJ2-1 | TRBV7-9 | NA | NA
CASRSDGQGFWEAFF | TGCGCCAGCAGAAGCGACGGACAGGGTTTTTGGGAAGCTTTCTTT | TRBJ1-1 | TRBV5-1 | NA | TRBD1
CASSDVGNSYEQYF | TGTGCCAGCAGTGATGTCGGAAATAGCTACGAGCAGTACTTC | TRBJ2-7 | TRBV2 | few | NA
CASSELAGFNEQFF | TGTGCCAGCAGTGAACTAGCGGGGTTCAATGAGCAGTTCTTC | TRBJ2-1 | TRBV2 | once | TRBD2
CSVRGYEQYF | TGCAGCGTGAGAGGATACGAGCAGTACTTC | TRBJ2-7 | TRBV29-1 | NA | NA
CAISETSEHYEQYF | TGTGCCATCAGTGAGACTAGCGAGCACTACGAGCAGTACTTC | TRBJ2-7 | TRBV10-3 | many | TRBD2
CASSLETGVDEQFF | TGCGCCAGCAGCTTGGAGACAGGGGTCGATGAGCAGTTCTTC | TRBJ2-1 | TRBV5-1 | NA | TRBD1
CASSPALDTEAFF | TGTGCCAGCTCACCAGCCCTGGACACTGAAGCTTTCTTT | TRBJ1-1 | TRBV18 | NA | NA
CASSPDRLYGYTF | TGCGCCAGCAGCCCGGACAGACTCTATGGCTACACCTTC | TRBJ1-2 | TRBV10-1 | many | NA
CASSPFNLGYTF | TGTGCCAGCAGTCCATTCAATTTGGGCTACACCTTC | TRBJ1-2 | TRBV2 | once | NA
CSVGGDRGEQYF | TGCAGCGTTGGCGGGGACAGGGGAGAGCAGTACTTC | TRBJ2-7 | TRBV29-1 | NA | TRBD1